A single sample is the source of the 29 T cell receptor beta chains below, sequenced in a study of blood T cell repertoires in COVID-19. Sequenced by immunoSEQ multiplex PCR; TCRdb stores in-frame clones only, minus some. This sample carries over 200,000 clones, around four fifths of them seen once, and the ten largest clones take approximately 8%. The sample was peripheral blood. Receptor source: a woman aged 45-60 years with active or convalescent COVID-19.

The genes are TRBV28 and TRBJ1-2, with 11 bases identical to TRBD1. This CDR3 has 16 amino acids. The J segment lost 3 bases and the V segment lost 6 bases, leaving 9 bases of the junction unmatched. Germline V CDR1 and CDR2: MDHEN, SYDVKM. The CDR3 reads CASSETGQGAYYGYTF. CDR3 sequence (DNA): TGTGCCAGCAGCGAAACAGGACAGGGGGCATACTATGGCTACACCTTC.

V and J are TRBV5-1 and TRBJ2-7; TRBD2 aligns across 9 bases. This CDR3 is built from 20 residues. CDR1 and CDR2 (germline): SGHRS, YFSETQ. The trim removed 1 base at V and 1 base at J, leaving 18 bases unmatched. CDR3: CASSLPAGGPKTLRSYEQYF. The CDR3 bases are TGCGCCAGCAGCTTGCCAGCGGGAGGTCCTAAGACGCTTCGATCCTACGAGCAGTACTTC.

The chain employs TRBV11-2 and TRBJ1-2; D may be TRBD1 (6 bases). Germline lookup yields CDR1 SGHAT and CDR2 FQNNGV. Trimming pared 2 bases from V and 3 bases from J, leaving 10 bases between. This CDR3 is built from 14 residues. The CDR3 region is CASSLHRDDYGYTF. CDR3 DNA: TGTGCCAGCAGCTTACACAGGGATGACTATGGCTACACCTTC.

The chain employs TRBV28 and TRBJ1-5; D unresolved. V was clipped by 6 bases and J by 2 bases, with 5 bases between them. Germline V gene sequence: CDR1 MDHEN, CDR2 SYDVKM. This CDR3 is 12 amino acids long. Here the CDR3 reads CASREGNQPQHF. CDR3 coding DNA: TGTGCCAGCAGGGAGGGCAATCAGCCCCAGCATTTT.

The chain links TRBV4-2 to TRBJ2-3, with TRBD2 as a possible D gene (6 bases). V lost 2 bases and J lost 3, with 15 bases in between. Germline V gene sequence: CDR1 LGHNA, CDR2 YNFKEQ. This CDR3 region has 16 residues. The CDR3 spells CASSQNRGSGTDTQYF. Here the CDR3 DNA reads TGTGCCAGCAGCCAAAACCGGGGTAGCGGTACAGATACGCAGTATTTT.

The V and J genes are TRBV9 and TRBJ1-2; weak D call: TRBD1 (6 bases). V dropped 2 bases and J dropped 3 bases, with 11 bases sitting between them. In germline, CDR1 is SGDLS, CDR2 YYNGEE. This CDR3 has 14 residues. CDR3 nucleotide sequence: TGTGCCAGCAGCGTTGGAACAGGGTACTATGGCTACACCTTC. This translates into CASSVGTGYYGYTF.

This clone was detected many times. The rearrangement links TRBV6-5 to TRBJ1-5; 12 bases map to TRBD1. V lost 5 bases and J lost 6; bases outside the gene matches: 5. CDR3 length: 15 amino acids. The germline gives CDR1 MNHEY, CDR2 SVGAGI. The DNA for the CDR3 is TGTGCCAGCAGTAACCGGGACAGGGGGCCTCAGCCCCAGCATTTT. Translation: CASSNRDRGPQPQHF.

On this clone itself: Different DNA sequences within this sample yield the same CDR3. The chain uses TRBV28 and TRBJ1-1; the D gene is possibly TRBD1 (5 bases). The CDR3 totals 13 residues. V lost 7 bases and J 1 base, leaving 10 bases between the germline ends. Looked up from germline, CDR1 is MDHEN and CDR2 is SYDVKM. As DNA, the CDR3 is TGTGCCAGCACCTTGGGGGGGAACACTGAAGCTTTCTTT. Protein: CASTLGGNTEAFF.

The chain uses TRBV19 and TRBJ2-3; 7 bases agree with TRBD1. V dropped 6 bases and J dropped 3; count of bases not matched to a gene: 9. The CDR3 runs 15 residues. Germline-derived CDR1 and CDR2 are LNHDA and SQIVND (reference sequence). Written as DNA, the CDR3 is TGTGCCAGTAGCCTAAGACAGGGCGGGACAGATACGCAGTATTTT. As protein: CASSLRQGGTDTQYF.

The chain joins TRBV19 to TRBJ1-1, with D possibly TRBD1 on 5 matching bases. Trimming cost V 6 bases and J 10 bases, with 15 bases left between them. From germline, CDR1 is LNHDA and CDR2 SQIVND (reference sequence). The CDR3 is made up of 12 amino acids. CDR3 nucleotides: TGTGCCAGTAGCCCAGACAGTATAGGAGCTTTCTTT. Its translation is CASSPDSIGAFF.

The chain carries TRBV5-4 and TRBJ2-1; 10 positions agree with TRBD2. Germline loops: CDR1 SGHNT, CDR2 YYREEE (reference sequence). V shed 4 bases and J 7 bases; nucleotides not matched to a gene: 8. CDR3 length: 15 residues. CDR3 bases: TGTGCCAGCAGCCCCGGGACTAGCGCCCGGAATGAGCAGTTCTTC. Translated, it gives CASSPGTSARNEQFF.

The chain is built from TRBV11-2 and TRBJ1-2, with 8 nucleotides matching TRBD1. The junction had 2 bases not matched to a gene; V was cut back by 1 base and J by 4 bases. The CDR3 loop spans 14 amino acids. Germline CDR1 SGHAT, CDR2 FQNNGV. CDR3 residues: CASSLARGLYGYTF. CDR3 nucleotides: TGTGCCAGCAGCTTAGCCAGGGGGCTCTATGGCTACACCTTC.

This rearrangement joins TRBV2 to TRBJ1-6; perhaps TRBD1 as D (5 bases). Trimming took off 5 bases at V and 7 bases at J, with 9 bases between the two ends. CDR3 length: 13 residues. Germline V lookup: CDR1 SNHLY, CDR2 FYNNEI. The CDR3 DNA sequence: TGTGCCAGCAGTAAGGGGAAAAATTCACCCCTCCACTTT. It codes for CASSKGKNSPLHF. Filled out from reference TRBV2 and TRBJ1-6, the complete variable domain reads EPEVTQTPSHQVTQMGQEVILRCVPISNHLYFYWYRQILGQKVEFLVSFYNNEISEKSEIFDDQFSVERPDGSNFTLKIRSTKLEDSAMYFCASSKGKNSPLHFGNGTRLTVT.

Points on this clone: Other DNA sequences in the same sample also yield this CDR3. V is TRBV6-5 and J is TRBJ2-3, with D unresolved. CDR1 is MNHEY and CDR2 is SVGAGI in the germline V gene. There are 13 residues in the CDR3. The V end was cut by 6 bases, the J end by 0 bases, with 7 bases between. The CDR3 nucleotides read TGTGCCAGCAGGCTATCTAGCACAGATACGCAGTATTTT. It translates to CASRLSSTDTQYF.

This clone has a single count. The chain has TRBV6-5 and TRBJ2-7; a weak D match, TRBD1 (5 bases). With 6 bases removed from V and 3 bases from J, the gap between germline ends came to 15 bases. Germline V gene sequence: CDR1 MNHEY, CDR2 SVGAGI. The CDR3 is made up of 14 amino acids. CDR3 in amino acids: CASRATRQNYEQYF. The CDR3 bases are TGTGCCAGCAGGGCCACCAGACAGAACTACGAGCAGTACTTC.

The chain uses TRBV3-1 (or the pseudogene TRBV3-2) and TRBJ1-2; no clear D gene. The CDR3 has 16 residues. V lost 3 bases to trimming and J lost 6 bases, with 20 bases between them. Germline V CDR1 and CDR2: LGHDT, YNNKEL (reference sequence). For the CDR3, the DNA is TGTGCCAGCAGCCATAATCGTGGAGGGCAGGCAGATGGCTACACCTTC. Translating it yields CASSHNRGGQADGYTF.

Comment on this clone: Other DNA sequences in this specimen translate into the identical CDR3. V usage is TRBV12-3 or TRBV12-4 and J usage is TRBJ1-1; a weak D match, TRBD1 (5 bases). Trimming pared 3 bases from V and 8 bases from J, leaving 7 bases between. This CDR3 has 11 residues. CDR3 sequence reads: CASSLRTEAFF. CDR3 sequence (DNA): TGTGCCAGCAGTTTGAGGACAGAAGCTTTCTTT.

V gene TRBV10-3 combines with J gene TRBJ1-1, with unresolved D. This CDR3 has 13 amino acids. V gave up 2 bases and J gave up 10 bases, with 14 bases separating them. Looked up from germline, CDR1 is ENHRY and CDR2 is SYGVKD. The CDR3 nucleotides read TGTGCCATCAGTGAGGAGGAGTTATCCCTAGCTTTCTTT. The encoded protein is CAISEEELSLAFF.

This chain uses TRBV28 with TRBJ2-3, with 7 bases identical to TRBD1. Germline assignment: CDR1 MDHEN and CDR2 SYDVKM. The CDR3 consists of 14 residues. J was trimmed by 4 bases and V by 2 bases; bases with no gene match: 3. The CDR3 protein is CASSLRGRPDTQYF. The CDR3 region has the DNA TGTGCCAGCAGTTTAAGGGGGCGGCCAGATACGCAGTATTTT.

V and J are TRBV25-1 and TRBJ2-1, with 8 bases fitting TRBD2. This CDR3 is 16 amino acids long. The trim removed 4 bases at V and 7 bases at J, leaving 12 bases unmatched. Germline V gene lookup returns CDR1 MGHDK and CDR2 SYGVNS. CDR3 coding DNA: TGTGCCAGCAGTGGCAGAACAGGACTAGCTGTGAATGAGCAGTTCTTC. This gives the protein CASSGRTGLAVNEQFF. The whole variable domain, filled in from reference TRBV25-1 and TRBJ2-1, reads EADIYQTPRYLVIGTGKKITLECSQTMGHDKMYWYQQDPGMELHLIHYSYGVNSTEKGDLSSESTVSRIRTEHFPLTLESARPSHTSQYLCASSGRTGLAVNEQFFGPGTRLTVL.

This clone was observed once. The rearrangement uses TRBV27 and TRBJ2-3; a possible D gene is TRBD2 (6 bases). V was shortened by 1 base and J by 2 bases, with 13 bases between the two germline ends. CDR1 is MNHEY, CDR2 SMNVEV, per germline (reference sequence). The CDR3 totals 16 residues. The CDR3: CASSLWAGPITDTQYF. CDR3 coding DNA: TGTGCCAGCAGTTTATGGGCGGGACCGATCACAGATACGCAGTATTTT.

This clone was seen once. This chain uses TRBV2 with TRBJ2-5, with D perhaps TRBD1 (5 bases). CDR3 length: 13 amino acids. Germline V lookup: CDR1 SNHLY, CDR2 FYNNEI. V was pared by 2 bases and J by 13 bases, with 17 bases between. DNA of the CDR3: TGTGCCAGCAGTGAAAGTAGGGCAGGGCCATCGTACTTC. Protein: CASSESRAGPSYF.

The chain is built from TRBV21-1 and TRBJ2-7; the table's D call TRBD2 went unverified against the DNA. TRBV21-1 is classified as a pseudogene. The CDR3 extends over 18 amino acids. The CDR3 sequence is CASSKRERGGPHSYEQYV. The DNA for the CDR3 is TGTGCCAGCAGCAAAAGAGAACGGGGGGGCCCTCACTCCTACGAGCAGTACGTC.

The rearrangement links TRBV2 to TRBJ1-5; 11 bases match TRBD1. V lost 4 bases and J lost 6; bases outside the gene matches: 2. Per the germline V gene, CDR1 is SNHLY and CDR2 is FYNNEI. This CDR3 comprises 14 residues. CDR3 bases: TGTGCCAGCAGTGGGACAGGGGGCAGTCAGCCCCAGCATTTT. Protein product: CASSGTGGSQPQHF.

The CDR3 is CASSLIQGAFGNTIYF. CDR3 bases: TGTGCCAGCAGCCTTATACAGGGGGCGTTCGGAAACACCATATATTTT. The genes are TRBV14 and TRBJ1-3; 9 nucleotides match TRBD1. This CDR3 contains 16 residues. Germline lookup yields CDR1 SGHDN and CDR2 FVKESK. V was pared by 4 bases and J by 4 bases, with 8 bases of the junction left unmatched. The full variable domain, with the rest looked up from reference TRBV14 and TRBJ1-3, is EAGVTQFPSHSVIEKGQTVTLRCDPISGHDNLYWYRRVMGKEIKFLLHFVKESKQDESGMPNNRFLAERTGGTYSTLKVQPAELEDSGVYFCASSLIQGAFGNTIYFGEGSWLTVV.

CDR3 coding DNA: TGTGCCAGCAGGGACAGCTCCTATAATTCACCCCTCCACTTT. This codes for CASRDSSYNSPLHF. V is TRBV19 and J is TRBJ1-6; 7 bases match TRBD1. V was clipped by 9 bases and J by 0 bases; unmatched bases: 2. CDR3 size: 14 residues. Germline V gene lookup returns CDR1 LNHDA and CDR2 SQIVND (reference sequence).

J is TRBJ2-7 and V is TRBV11-2; D is undetermined. CDR1 is SGHAT, CDR2 FQNNGV, per germline. The CDR3 totals 15 residues. Trimming left V 7 bases short and J 0 bases short, with 16 bases between. In DNA form, the CDR3 reads TGTGCCAGCATCAAAGAAGGCGGCAGCTCCTACGAGCAGTACTTC. Translation: CASIKEGGSSYEQYF.

The chain recombines TRBV20-1 with TRBJ2-1; D not resolved. V lost 4 bases, J lost 9 bases, and 10 bases lay in between. This CDR3 is 11 amino acids long. Germline lookup yields CDR1 DFQATT and CDR2 SNEGSKA (reference sequence). The CDR3, as DNA: TGCAGTGCTAAGTCTAGTGTTGAGCAGTTCTTC. Its protein product is CSAKSSVEQFF.

This chain uses TRBV28 with TRBJ2-7, with 10 bases fitting TRBD2. Unmatched junction bases numbered 6, after V lost 6 bases and J lost 1 base. The germline V gene encodes CDR1 MDHEN and CDR2 SYDVKM. The CDR3 loop spans 15 amino acids. DNA of the CDR3: TGTGCCAGCAGCCCCGGACTAGCGGCTTCCTACGAGCAGTACTTC. The encoded protein is CASSPGLAASYEQYF.